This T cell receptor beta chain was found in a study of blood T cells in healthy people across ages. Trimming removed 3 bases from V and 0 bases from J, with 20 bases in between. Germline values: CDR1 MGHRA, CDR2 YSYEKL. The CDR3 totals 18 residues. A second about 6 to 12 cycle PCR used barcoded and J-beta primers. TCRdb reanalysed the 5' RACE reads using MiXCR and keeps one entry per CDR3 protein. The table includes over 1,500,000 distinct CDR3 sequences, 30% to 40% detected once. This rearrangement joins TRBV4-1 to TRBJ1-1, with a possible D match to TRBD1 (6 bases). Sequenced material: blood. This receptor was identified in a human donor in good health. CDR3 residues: CASSHLDLLDRLNTEAFF. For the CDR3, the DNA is TGCGCCAGCAGCCATCTCGACCTCTTGGACAGACTGAACACTGAAGCTTTCTTT.